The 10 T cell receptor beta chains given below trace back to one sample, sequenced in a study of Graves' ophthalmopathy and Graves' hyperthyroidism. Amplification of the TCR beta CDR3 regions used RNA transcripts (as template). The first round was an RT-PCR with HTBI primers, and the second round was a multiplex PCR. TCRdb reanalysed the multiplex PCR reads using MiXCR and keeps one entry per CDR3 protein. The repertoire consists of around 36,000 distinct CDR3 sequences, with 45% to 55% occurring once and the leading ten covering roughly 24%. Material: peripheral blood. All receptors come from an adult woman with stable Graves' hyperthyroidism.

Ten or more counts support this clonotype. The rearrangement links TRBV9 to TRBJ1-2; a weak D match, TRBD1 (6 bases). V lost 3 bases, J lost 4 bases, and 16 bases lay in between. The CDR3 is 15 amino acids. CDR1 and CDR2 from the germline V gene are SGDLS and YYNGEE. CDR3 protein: CASSDTTGALYGYTF. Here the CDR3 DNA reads TGTGCCAGCAGCGACACGACAGGAGCCCTCTATGGCTACACCTTC.

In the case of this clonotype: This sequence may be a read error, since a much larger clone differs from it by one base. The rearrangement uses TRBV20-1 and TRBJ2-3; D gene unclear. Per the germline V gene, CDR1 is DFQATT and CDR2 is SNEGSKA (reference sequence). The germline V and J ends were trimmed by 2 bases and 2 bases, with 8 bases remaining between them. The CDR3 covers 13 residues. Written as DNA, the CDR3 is TGCAGTGCTAGATACGGACCCACAGATACGCAGTATTTT. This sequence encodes CSARYGPTDTQYF.

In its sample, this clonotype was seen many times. This CDR3 is CASSVDRGPDTQYF. DNA of the CDR3: TGTGCCAGCAGTGTGGACAGGGGGCCAGATACGCAGTATTTT. The chain employs TRBV6-1 and TRBJ2-3, with 11 bases matching TRBD1. This CDR3 is built from 14 residues. The V segment lost 4 bases and the J segment 4 bases; nucleotides outside the gene matches: 1. Germline loops: CDR1 MNHNS, CDR2 SASEGT.

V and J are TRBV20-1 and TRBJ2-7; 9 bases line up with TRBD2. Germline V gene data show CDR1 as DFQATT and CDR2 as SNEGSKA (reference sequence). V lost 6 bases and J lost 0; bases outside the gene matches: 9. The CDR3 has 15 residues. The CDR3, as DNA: TGCAGTGCCAGGATGACTAGCGGCTACTCCTACGAGCAGTACTTC. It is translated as CSARMTSGYSYEQYF.

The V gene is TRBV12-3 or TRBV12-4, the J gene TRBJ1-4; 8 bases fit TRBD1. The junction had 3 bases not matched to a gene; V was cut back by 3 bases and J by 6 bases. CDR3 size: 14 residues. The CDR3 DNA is TGTGCCAGCAGTTTCCGGACAGGGTATGAAAAACTGTTTTTT. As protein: CASSFRTGYEKLFF.

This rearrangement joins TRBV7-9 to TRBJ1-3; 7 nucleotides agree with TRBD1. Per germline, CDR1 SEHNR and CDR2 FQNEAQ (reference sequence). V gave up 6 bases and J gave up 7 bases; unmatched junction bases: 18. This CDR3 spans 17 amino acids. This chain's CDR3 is CASRDVGQARFRNTIYF. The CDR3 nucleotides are TGTGCCAGCAGAGACGTCGGACAGGCACGGTTTCGGAACACCATATATTTT.

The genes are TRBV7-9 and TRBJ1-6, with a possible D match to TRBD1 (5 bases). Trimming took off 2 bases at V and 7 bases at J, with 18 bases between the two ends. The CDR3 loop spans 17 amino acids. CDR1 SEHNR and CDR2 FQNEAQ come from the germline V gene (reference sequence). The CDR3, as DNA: TGTGCCAGCAGCTTACCTGGCTACGGGACGGACAATTCACCCCTCCACTTT. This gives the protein CASSLPGYGTDNSPLHF.

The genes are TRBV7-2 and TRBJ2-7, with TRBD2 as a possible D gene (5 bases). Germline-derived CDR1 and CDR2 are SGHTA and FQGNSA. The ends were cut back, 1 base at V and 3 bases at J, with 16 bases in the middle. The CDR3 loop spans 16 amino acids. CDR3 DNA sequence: TGTGCCAGCAGCTTAGTCCTCTCCTGGGGAGTCTACGAGCAGTACTTC. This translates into CASSLVLSWGVYEQYF.

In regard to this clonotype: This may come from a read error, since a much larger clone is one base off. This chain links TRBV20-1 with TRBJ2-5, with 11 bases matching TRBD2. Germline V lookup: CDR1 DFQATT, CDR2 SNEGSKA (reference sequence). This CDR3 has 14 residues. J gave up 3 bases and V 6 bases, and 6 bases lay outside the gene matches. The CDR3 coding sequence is TGCAGTGCCAGGATGACTAGCGGGAAAGAGACCCAGTACTTC. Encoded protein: CSARMTSGKETQYF.

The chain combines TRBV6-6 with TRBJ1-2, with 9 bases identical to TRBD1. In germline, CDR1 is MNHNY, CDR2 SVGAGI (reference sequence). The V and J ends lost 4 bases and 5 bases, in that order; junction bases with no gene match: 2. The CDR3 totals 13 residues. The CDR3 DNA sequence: TGTGCCAGCAGTTCGGGACAGGGTTATGGCTACACCTTC. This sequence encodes CASSSGQGYGYTF.